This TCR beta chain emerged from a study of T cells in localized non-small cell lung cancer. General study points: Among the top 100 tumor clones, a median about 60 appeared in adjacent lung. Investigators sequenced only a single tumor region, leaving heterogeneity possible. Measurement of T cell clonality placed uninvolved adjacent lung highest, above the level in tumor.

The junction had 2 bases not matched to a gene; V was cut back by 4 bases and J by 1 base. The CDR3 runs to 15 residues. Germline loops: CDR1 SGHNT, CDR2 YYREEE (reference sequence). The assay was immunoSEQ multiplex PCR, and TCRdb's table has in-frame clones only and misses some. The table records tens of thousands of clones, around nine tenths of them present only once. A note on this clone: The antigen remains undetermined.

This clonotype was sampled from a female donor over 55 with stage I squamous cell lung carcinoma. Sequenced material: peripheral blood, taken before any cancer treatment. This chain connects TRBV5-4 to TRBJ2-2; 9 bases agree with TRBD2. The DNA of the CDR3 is TGTGCCAGCAGCCTGACTAGCGGGAACACCGGGGAGCTGTTTTTT. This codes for CASSLTSGNTGELFF.